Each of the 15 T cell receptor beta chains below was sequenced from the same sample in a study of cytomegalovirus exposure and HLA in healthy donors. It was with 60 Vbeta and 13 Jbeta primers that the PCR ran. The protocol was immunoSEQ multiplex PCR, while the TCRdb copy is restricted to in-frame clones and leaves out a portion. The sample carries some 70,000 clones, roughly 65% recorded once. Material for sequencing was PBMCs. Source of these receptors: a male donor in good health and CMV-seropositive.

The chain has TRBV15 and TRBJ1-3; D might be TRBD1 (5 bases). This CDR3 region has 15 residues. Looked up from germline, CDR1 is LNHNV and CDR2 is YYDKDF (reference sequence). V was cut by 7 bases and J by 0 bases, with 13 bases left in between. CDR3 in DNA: TGTGCCACCACCACCGACAGACTCTCTGGAAACACCATATATTTT. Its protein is CATTTDRLSGNTIYF.

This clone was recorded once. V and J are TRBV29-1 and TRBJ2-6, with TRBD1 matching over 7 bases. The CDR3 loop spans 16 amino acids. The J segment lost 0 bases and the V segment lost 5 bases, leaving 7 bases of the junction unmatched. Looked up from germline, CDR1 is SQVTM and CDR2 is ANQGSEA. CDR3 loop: CSVSGTEYSGANVLTF. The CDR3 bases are TGCAGCGTTTCTGGGACAGAATACTCTGGGGCCAACGTCCTGACTTTC.

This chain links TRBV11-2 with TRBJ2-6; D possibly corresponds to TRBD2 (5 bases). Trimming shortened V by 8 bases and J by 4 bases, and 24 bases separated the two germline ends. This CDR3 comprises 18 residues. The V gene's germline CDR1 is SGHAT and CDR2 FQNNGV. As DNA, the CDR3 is TGTGCCAGCCGCAGCGGAGTTGGAGGCGCCCCGGGGGCCAACGTCCTGACTTTC. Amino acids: CASRSGVGGAPGANVLTF. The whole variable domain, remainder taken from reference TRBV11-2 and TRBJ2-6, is EAGVAQSPRYKIIEKRQSVAFWCNPISGHATLYWYQQILGQGPKLLIQFQNNGVVDDSQLPKDRFSAERLKGVDSTLKIQPAKLEDSAVYLCASRSGVGGAPGANVLTFGAGSRLTVL.

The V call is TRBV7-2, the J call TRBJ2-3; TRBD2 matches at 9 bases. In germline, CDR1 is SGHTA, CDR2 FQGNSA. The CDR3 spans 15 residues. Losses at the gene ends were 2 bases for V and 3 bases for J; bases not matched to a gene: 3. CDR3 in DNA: TGTGCCAGCAGCTTAAGCGGGAGGCGAACAGATACGCAGTATTTT. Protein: CASSLSGRRTDTQYF.

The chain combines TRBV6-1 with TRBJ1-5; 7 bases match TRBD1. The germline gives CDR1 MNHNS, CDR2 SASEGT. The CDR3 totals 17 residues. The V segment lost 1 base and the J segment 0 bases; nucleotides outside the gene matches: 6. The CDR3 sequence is CASSEGGDSYSNQPQHF. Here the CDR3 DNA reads TGTGCCAGCAGTGAAGGGGGGGACAGCTATAGCAATCAGCCCCAGCATTTT.

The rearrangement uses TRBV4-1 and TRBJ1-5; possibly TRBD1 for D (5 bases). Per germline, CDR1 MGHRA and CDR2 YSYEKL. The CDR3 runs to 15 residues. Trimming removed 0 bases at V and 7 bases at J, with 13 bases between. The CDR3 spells CASSQETVGGQPQHF. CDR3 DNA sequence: TGCGCCAGCAGCCAAGAAACGGTGGGGGGACAGCCCCAGCATTTT.

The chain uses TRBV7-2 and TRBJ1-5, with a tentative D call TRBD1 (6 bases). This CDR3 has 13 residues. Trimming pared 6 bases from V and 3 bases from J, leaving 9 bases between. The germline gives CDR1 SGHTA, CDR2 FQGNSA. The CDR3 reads CASRGGPNQPQHF. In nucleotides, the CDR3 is TGTGCCAGCAGGGGGGGGCCCAATCAGCCCCAGCATTTT.

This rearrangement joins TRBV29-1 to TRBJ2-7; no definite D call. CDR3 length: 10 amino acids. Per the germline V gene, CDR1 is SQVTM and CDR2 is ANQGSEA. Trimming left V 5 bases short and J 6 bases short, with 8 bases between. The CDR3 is CSVRDGEQYF. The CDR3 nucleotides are TGCAGCGTTAGAGATGGCGAGCAGTACTTC.

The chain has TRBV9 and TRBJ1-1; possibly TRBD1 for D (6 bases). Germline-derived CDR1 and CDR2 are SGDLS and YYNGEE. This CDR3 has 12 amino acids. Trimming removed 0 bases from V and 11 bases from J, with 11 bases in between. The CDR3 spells CASSVGGGVAFF. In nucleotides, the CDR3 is TGTGCCAGCAGCGTAGGAGGGGGTGTGGCTTTCTTT.

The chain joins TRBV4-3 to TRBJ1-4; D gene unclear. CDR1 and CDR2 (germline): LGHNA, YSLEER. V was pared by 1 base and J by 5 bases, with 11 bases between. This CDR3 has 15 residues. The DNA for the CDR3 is TGCGCCAGCAGCCAAGGGGCAGCCAAGAATGAAAAACTGTTTTTT. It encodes CASSQGAAKNEKLFF.

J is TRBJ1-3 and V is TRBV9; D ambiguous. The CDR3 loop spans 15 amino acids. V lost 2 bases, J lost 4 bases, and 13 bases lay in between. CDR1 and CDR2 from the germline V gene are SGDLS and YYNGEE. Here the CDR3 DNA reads TGTGCCAGCAGCGTTGGCGGACTAGCAGGAAACACCATATATTTT. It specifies CASSVGGLAGNTIYF.

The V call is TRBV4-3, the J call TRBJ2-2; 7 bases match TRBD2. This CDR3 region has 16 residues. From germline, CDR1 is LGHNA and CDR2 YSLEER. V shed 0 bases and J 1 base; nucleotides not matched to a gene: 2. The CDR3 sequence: CASSQDRGGNTGELFF. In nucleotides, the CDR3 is TGCGCCAGCAGCCAAGATCGCGGGGGGAACACCGGGGAGCTGTTTTTT.

The CDR3 loop is CAISSGGITDTQYF. The CDR3 coding sequence is TGTGCCATCAGTTCCGGGGGTATCACAGATACGCAGTATTTT. This rearrangement joins TRBV10-3 to TRBJ2-3; maybe TRBD2 (6 bases). V was shortened by 5 bases and J by 2 bases, with 11 bases between the two germline ends. The CDR3 spans 14 residues. Germline CDR1 and CDR2: ENHRY and SYGVKD.

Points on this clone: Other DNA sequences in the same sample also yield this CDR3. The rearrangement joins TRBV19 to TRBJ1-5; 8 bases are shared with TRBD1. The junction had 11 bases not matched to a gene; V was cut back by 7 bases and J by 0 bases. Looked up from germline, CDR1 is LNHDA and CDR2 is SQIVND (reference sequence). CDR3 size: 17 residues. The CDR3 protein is CASTTGTGVYSNQPQHF. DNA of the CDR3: TGTGCCAGTACCACAGGGACAGGCGTTTATAGCAATCAGCCCCAGCATTTT.

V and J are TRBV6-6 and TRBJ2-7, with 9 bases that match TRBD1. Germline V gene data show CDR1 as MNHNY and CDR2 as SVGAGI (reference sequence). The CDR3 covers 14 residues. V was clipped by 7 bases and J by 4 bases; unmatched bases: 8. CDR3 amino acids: CASKKAGQGYEQYF. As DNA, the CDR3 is TGTGCCAGCAAAAAAGCGGGACAGGGTTACGAGCAGTACTTC.